The 7 T cell receptor beta chains below all came from one sample that was sequenced in a study of T cell responses to AZD1222 COVID-19 vaccine. Only in-frame clones appear in the TCRdb table, and some are missing; sequencing was by immunoSEQ multiplex PCR. The table records fewer than 100,000 clones, roughly nine tenths of them present only once. The starting material was peripheral blood, obtained 28 days after the second AZD1222 dose. Source of these receptors: an adult who received the AZD1222 COVID-19 vaccine.

The rearrangement joins TRBV6-5 to TRBJ1-5; no definite D call. This CDR3 region has 13 residues. Germline-derived CDR1 and CDR2 are MNHEY and SVGAGI. Trimming removed 2 bases from V and 3 bases from J, with 5 bases in between. In DNA, the CDR3 is TGTGCCAGCAGTTACGGCGACAATCAGCCCCAGCATTTT. Protein sequence: CASSYGDNQPQHF.

The chain joins TRBV6-2 or TRBV6-3 to TRBJ1-1; D uncertain. The germline V gene encodes CDR1 MNHEY and CDR2 SVGEGT. Trimming took 0 bases from V and 0 from J, leaving 11 bases between them. CDR3 length equals 16 residues. CDR3 sequence reads: CASSYSPGILNTEAFF. The DNA of the CDR3 is TGTGCCAGCAGTTACTCCCCCGGGATACTGAACACTGAAGCTTTCTTT.

The V call is TRBV11-1, the J call TRBJ2-7; D gene unclear. This CDR3 has 13 amino acids. CDR1 SGHAT and CDR2 FQDESV come from the germline V gene (reference sequence). Trimming shortened V by 1 base and J by 4 bases, and 8 bases separated the two germline ends. CDR3 loop: CASSLGLAYEQYF. For the CDR3, the DNA is TGTGCCAGCAGCTTAGGGTTGGCGTACGAGCAGTACTTC.

The chain has TRBV9 and TRBJ2-4; 8 nucleotides agree with TRBD2. J lost 4 bases, V lost 4 bases, and 4 bases had no gene match. This CDR3 has 14 residues. CDR1 and CDR2 from the germline V gene are SGDLS and YYNGEE. CDR3 nucleotide sequence: TGTGCCAGCAGCAAAGCGGGGGATAAAAACATTCAGTACTTC. This encodes CASSKAGDKNIQYF.

This clone turned up a few times. The chain has TRBV7-9 and TRBJ1-5; D ambiguous. Germline V gives CDR1 SEHNR, CDR2 FQNEAQ (reference sequence). This CDR3 is built from 17 residues. V lost 2 bases and J lost 3, with 17 bases in between. The CDR3 protein is CASSLSGLRHHNQPQHF. As DNA, the CDR3 is TGTGCCAGCAGCTTATCTGGACTACGGCACCACAATCAGCCCCAGCATTTT.

As to this clone: At one of its ends the junction is not consistent with the germline gene, which may arise from a read error. The chain combines TRBV7-3 with TRBJ1-2, with D possibly matching TRBD1 (5 bases). The CDR3 length is 15 residues. Germline V CDR1 and CDR2: SGHTA, FQGTGA. CDR3 amino acids: CASSLSQAGLTSIQF. The DNA for the CDR3 is TGTGCCAGCAGCTTATCTCAGGCAGGGCTAACCTCCATCCAATTC.

V is TRBV2 and J is TRBJ1-2; 10 nucleotides align to TRBD1. Looked up from germline, CDR1 is SNHLY and CDR2 is FYNNEI. The J segment lost 0 bases and the V segment lost 6 bases, leaving 10 bases of the junction unmatched. The CDR3 has 17 amino acids. This CDR3 reads CASRDLTGGDPNYGYTF. The CDR3 region has the DNA TGTGCCAGCAGGGACTTGACAGGGGGCGATCCTAACTATGGCTACACCTTC. Using reference TRBV2 and TRBJ1-2 for the parts outside the CDR3, the full variable domain is EPEVTQTPSHQVTQMGQEVILRCVPISNHLYFYWYRQILGQKVEFLVSFYNNEISEKSEIFDDQFSVERPDGSNFTLKIRSTKLEDSAMYFCASRDLTGGDPNYGYTFGSGTRLTVV.